This TCR beta chain stems from a study of blood T cell repertoires in COVID-19. Study background: COVID-19 samples collected from the United States, Italy and Spain covered acute and convalescent phases. PBMCs, B-cell-depleted T cells, or T cells were the source of the cDNA or gDNA that made up the material.

Per the original data handling: The authors estimated nucleated cell counts from reference gene primer amplification. Repertoires were generated with immunoSEQ multiplex PCR, while TCRdb's copy carries only in-frame clones and drops some. V and J calls and clone size follow that table, whereas D and trimming were derived from the DNA. The sample shows 350,000 to 550,000 clones, more than 85% of them seen only once. The sample comprised peripheral blood. The clonotype originates from a woman aged 25 to 39 with acute or convalescent COVID-19.

CDR3 sequence (DNA): TGTGCCAGCAGCTTTGGGACTAGCGGAAACAATGAGCAGTTCTTC. It codes for CASSFGTSGNNEQFF. The genes are TRBV13 and TRBJ2-1; TRBD2 aligns across 11 bases. J gave up 5 bases and V 3 bases, and 3 bases lay outside the gene matches. The germline gives CDR1 PRHDT, CDR2 FYEKMQ (reference sequence). CDR3 length equals 15 residues.